This T cell receptor (beta chain) was profiled in a study of neoadjuvant nivolumab and ipilimumab in lung cancer. This CDR3 contains 15 residues. Germline CDR1 SEHNR, CDR2 FQNEAQ (reference sequence). V was pared by 2 bases and J by 2 bases, with 10 bases between. Measured with immunoSEQ multiplex PCR; TCRdb has only the in-frame clones, and not every one. This sample has tens of thousands of clones, with roughly 91% found just once. The J gene is TRBJ1-3, the V gene TRBV7-9; D perhaps matches TRBD1 (5 bases). The sequences come from blood, collected before neoadjuvant nivolumab, alone or with ipilimumab. This TCR derives from an adult with non-small cell lung cancer. Some clones in this sample may be carry-over from other donors' samples. The CDR3 is CASSLLTETGNTIYF. The CDR3 bases are TGTGCCAGCAGCTTACTGACAGAGACTGGAAACACCATATATTTT.